The rows below give T cell receptor beta chains drawn from one sample of a study of regulatory T cells in long-lasting Graves disease. TCRdb passed the multiplex PCR reads through MiXCR, listing each CDR3 protein once. The sample yields 450,000 to 700,000 distinct CDR3 sequences, roughly 12% seen once. The same sample was also studied in work on T cells in Graves' hyperthyroidism and ophthalmopathy.

The sequencing used peripheral blood mononuclear cells (PBMCs), collected at new diagnosis, from a patient treated with antithyroid drugs. The receptors were sampled from a young man with Graves disease. Both conserved end residues are part of each CDR3. D genes are given only for firm matches. Clone sizes are given selectively: once, few, many, or a class where the clone is expanded.

11,TRBV3-1,NA,NA,TRBJ1-4,TGTGCCAGCAGCCATCTAGACAGCCTTTATTTT,CASSHLDSLYF
12,TRBV6-5,many,NA,TRBJ1-1,TGTGCCAGCAGTTATTACAGGAGCGCGGCTTTCTTT,CASSYYRSAAFF
15,TRBV18,few,NA,TRBJ2-7,TGTGCCAGCTCACCGAGGTCGGACAGTTTCTACGAGCAGTACTTC,CASSPRSDSFYEQYF
14,TRBV5-1,NA,TRBD2,TRBJ2-5,TGCGCCAGCAGCGGGCGGGGGACGGGAGAGACCCAGTACTTC,CASSGRGTGETQYF
14,TRBV6-4,NA,NA,TRBJ1-4,TGTGCCAGCAGTGACGGGGGACCTAATGAAAAACTGTTTTTT,CASSDGGPNEKLFF
14,TRBV7-2,few,NA,TRBJ2-5,TGTGCCAGCAGCATAGAAGCGATCCAAGAGACCCAGTACTTC,CASSIEAIQETQYF
19,TRBV12-3/TRBV12-4,many,TRBD2,TRBJ2-5,TGTGCCAGCAGTTTGGGACTAGCGGGAGTGACCCATAAACAAGAGACCCAGTACTTC,CASSLGLAGVTHKQETQYF
17,TRBV18,few,NA,TRBJ2-3,TGTGCCAGCTCATCCCTTAACCGCGGCACTAGCACAGATACGCAGTATTTT,CASSSLNRGTSTDTQYF
17,TRBV9,NA,NA,TRBJ2-1,TGTGCCAGCAGCGTAGACGGTGGCCCGAGCTCCTACAATGAGCAGTTCTTC,CASSVDGGPSSYNEQFF
12,TRBV29-1,few,NA,TRBJ2-1,TGCAGCGTTGAAAGGGGAGCCAATGAGCAGTTCTTC,CSVERGANEQFF
14,TRBV12-3/TRBV12-4,few,NA,TRBJ1-3,TGTGCCAGCAGAGCCGACAGGCTGGGAAACACCATATATTTT,CASRADRLGNTIYF
12,TRBV24-1,many,NA,TRBJ2-5,TGTGCCACCAGGGGACTTCAAGAGACCCAGTACTTC,CATRGLQETQYF
15,TRBV11-2,many,TRBD2,TRBJ2-1,TGTGCCAGCAGCGCGACTAGCGGCCCCTACAATGAGCAGTTCTTC,CASSATSGPYNEQFF
12,TRBV5-6,many,NA,TRBJ2-3,TGTGCCAGCAGCTCGGGACCCCGTACGCAGTATTTT,CASSSGPRTQYF
13,TRBV5-1,NA,TRBD1,TRBJ1-5,TGCGCCAGCAGCCACGACAGGGGCCAGCCCCAGCATTTT,CASSHDRGQPQHF
15,TRBV20-1,many,NA,TRBJ1-5,TGCAGTGCACTTCTCGAAGGGGAGCTAAGTCAGCCCCAGCATTTT,CSALLEGELSQPQHF
16,TRBV7-2,many,TRBD2,TRBJ2-1,TGTGCCAGCAGCCCATGGGCTAGCGGGAGTTCTCCTGAGCAGTTCTTC,CASSPWASGSSPEQFF
13,TRBV7-3,NA,NA,TRBJ2-4,TGTGCCAGCAGCTCTTCGCCGGGGAGCATTCAGTACTTC,CASSSSPGSIQYF
17,TRBV7-9,many,NA,TRBJ2-3,TGTGCCAGCAGCTGGGCTTCCAGGGAGCCATTTCCTGATACGCAGTATTTT,CASSWASREPFPDTQYF
15,TRBV11-2,NA,NA,TRBJ2-2,TGTGCCAGCAGCTTAGGAGCTCCGAACACCGGGGAGCTGTTTTTT,CASSLGAPNTGELFF
15,TRBV3-1,many,NA,TRBJ1-2,TGTGCCAGCAGCCAAGACCGGGGGCTGGGCTATGGCTACACCTTC,CASSQDRGLGYGYTF
16,TRBV12-3/TRBV12-4,NA,TRBD2,TRBJ2-1,TGTGCCAGCAGTTCCCGGGGTAGCGGGCTATTAAATGAGCAGTTCTTC,CASSSRGSGLLNEQFF
15,TRBV20-1,few,TRBD1,TRBJ2-1,TGCAGTGCTAGAGGGACAGGAAACTTTTACAATGAGCAGTTCTTC,CSARGTGNFYNEQFF
14,TRBV12-3/TRBV12-4,many,NA,TRBJ2-5,TGTGCCAGCACCCTGGACAGATCCCAAGAGACCCAGTACTTC,CASTLDRSQETQYF
13,TRBV7-9,many,TRBD1,TRBJ2-7,TGTGCCAGCAGCTTTAGGGACAGTGGCGAGCAGTACTTC,CASSFRDSGEQYF
12,TRBV5-1,many,NA,TRBJ2-1,TGCGCCAGCAGCCCCTCGGAGGGAGAGCAGTTCTTC,CASSPSEGEQFF
14,TRBV5-6,NA,TRBD1,TRBJ1-2,TGTGCCAGCAGCGGACTAACAGGGGACAGGGGCTACACCTTC,CASSGLTGDRGYTF
17,TRBV12-3/TRBV12-4,few,TRBD1,TRBJ1-2,TGTGCCAGCAGTTTTTTTAAGGGGAGGCAGGGGGCATCTGGCTACACCTTC,CASSFFKGRQGASGYTF
15,TRBV5-6,few,TRBD1,TRBJ1-1,TGTGCCAGCAGCCGGGAGGGACAGGGAAACACTGAAGCTTTCTTT,CASSREGQGNTEAFF
12,TRBV12-3/TRBV12-4,NA,NA,TRBJ1-4,TGTGCCAGCAGTTTAGCGCTGAGCAAACTGTTTTTT,CASSLALSKLFF
13,TRBV20-1,NA,NA,TRBJ2-1,TGCAGTGCTAATTCCAGGATTAAGAATGAGCAGTTCTTC,CSANSRIKNEQFF
15,TRBV11-1,many,TRBD2,TRBJ2-7,TGTGCCAGCAGCTTTGGCCTAGCGGAACCCTACGAGCAGTACTTC,CASSFGLAEPYEQYF
15,TRBV13,few,TRBD2,TRBJ2-7,TGTGCCAGCAGCTTCCTTAGGCTAGCGGAGCACGAGCAGTACTTC,CASSFLRLAEHEQYF
16,TRBV7-9,few,NA,TRBJ2-1,TGTGCCAGCAGCTCTCCTCTAGCGAGCCTATACAATGAGCAGTTCTTC,CASSSPLASLYNEQFF
13,TRBV19,NA,NA,TRBJ2-2,TGTGCCACCACGCAGGGGAACACCGGGGAGCTGTTTTTT,CATTQGNTGELFF
13,TRBV5-1,NA,NA,TRBJ2-3,TGCGCCAGCAGCAGGGGATCAACAGATACGCAGTATTTT,CASSRGSTDTQYF
14,TRBV5-1,many,TRBD1,TRBJ2-7,TGCGCCAGCAGCGTACCGGGACAGGTCCACGAGCAGTACTTC,CASSVPGQVHEQYF
16,TRBV27,few,TRBD1,TRBJ1-1,TGTGCCAGCAGTCCCCTAGCCGGGACAGAGAACACTGAAGCTTTCTTT,CASSPLAGTENTEAFF
18,TRBV6-2/TRBV6-3,few,TRBD2,TRBJ2-3,TGTGCCAGCAGTTACTCCTTTCCCGGGACTACCAGAACAGATACGCAGTATTTT,CASSYSFPGTTRTDTQYF
14,TRBV7-8,many,TRBD1,TRBJ1-2,TGTGCCAGCAGCTTAGATGGACAGGGGAACGGCTACACCTTC,CASSLDGQGNGYTF
15,TRBV11-2,NA,NA,TRBJ2-2,TGTGCCAGCAGCTTCCAAACTGCCAACACCGGGGAGCTGTTTTTT,CASSFQTANTGELFF
15,TRBV7-3,NA,NA,TRBJ2-1,TGTGCCAGCAGCCAATACTCAGGGACGTACAATGAGCAGTTCTTC,CASSQYSGTYNEQFF
14,TRBV20-1,NA,TRBD1,TRBJ2-3,TGCAGTGCCGGACAGGGTGTCAGCACAGATACGCAGTATTTT,CSAGQGVSTDTQYF
11,TRBV19,NA,NA,TRBJ2-2,TGTGCCACCGGACGCACCGGGGAGCTGTTTTTT,CATGRTGELFF
15,TRBV7-2,many,TRBD1,TRBJ1-1,TGTGCCAGCAGCTTAGTAGGGGGGACAGGGGCTGAAGCTTTCTTT,CASSLVGGTGAEAFF
14,TRBV27,NA,NA,TRBJ2-5,TGTGCCAGCAGTAACCTCAGGGGCCAAGAGACCCAGTACTTC,CASSNLRGQETQYF
12,TRBV7-2,many,NA,TRBJ2-1,TGTGCCAGCAGCTTACTTCCGGCCGAGCAGTTCTTC,CASSLLPAEQFF
16,TRBV5-6,NA,NA,TRBJ1-4,TGTGCCAGCAGCTTTTTCGGTAGAGGGAAACCTGAAAAACTGTTTTTT,CASSFFGRGKPEKLFF
12,TRBV6-2/TRBV6-3,NA,NA,TRBJ1-6,TGTGCCAGCAGTCAGACTGGCTCACCCCTCCACTTT,CASSQTGSPLHF
16,TRBV27,few,NA,TRBJ2-1,TGTGCCAGCAGTTTATCGGCCAGGAGCTCCTACAATGAGCAGTTCTTC,CASSLSARSSYNEQFF
15,TRBV7-2,many,NA,TRBJ2-5,TGTGCCAGCAGCCCCCCAGGGGCGTACCAAGAGACCCAGTACTTC,CASSPPGAYQETQYF
17,TRBV20-1,few,TRBD2,TRBJ2-1,TGCAGTGCTAGAGCCCCTTCGGGGCGGGAGATCTACAATGAGCAGTTCTTC,CSARAPSGREIYNEQFF
15,TRBV5-4,few,TRBD1,TRBJ1-4,TGTGCCAGCAGCAGGACAGGCAAAGAAGATGAAAAACTGTTTTTT,CASSRTGKEDEKLFF
13,TRBV3-1,NA,TRBD1,TRBJ2-7,TGTGCCAGCAGCCAAGTTGCGGACAGGGCCTTGTACTTC,CASSQVADRALYF
15,TRBV14,many,NA,TRBJ1-4,TGTGCCAGCAGCCCCTCCCCAGGAGAGGGGGAAAAACTGTTTTTT,CASSPSPGEGEKLFF